This TCR beta chain stems from a study of identical twins. Healthy Caucasians were all of the donors. With template switching, a universal primer site was added, and the cDNA carried unique molecular identifiers. TCRdb ran MiXCR on the 5' RACE reads and lists one entry per CDR3 protein. The sample includes 350,000 to 500,000 distinct CDR3 sequences, less than 20% of them seen just once. Study-wide findings and caveats: Shared out-of-frame alpha sequences (those common to twins) showed excess low generation probability. Where beta out-of-frame sequences were concerned, excess twin sharing was weaker.

Per germline, CDR1 SQVTM and CDR2 ANQGSEA. V gave up 7 bases and J gave up 7 bases; unmatched junction bases: 3. This CDR3 comprises 11 residues. Points on this clonotype: Its antigen is unknown.

This sequence joins TRBV29-1 and TRBJ2-2, with TRBD1 matching over 7 bases. This TCR derives from a man aged 50 to 60 in good health. The sample comprised naive T cells sorted from blood. The CDR3 sequence is CSADRDGELFF. For the CDR3, the DNA is TGCAGCGCCGACAGGGACGGGGAGCTGTTTTTT.